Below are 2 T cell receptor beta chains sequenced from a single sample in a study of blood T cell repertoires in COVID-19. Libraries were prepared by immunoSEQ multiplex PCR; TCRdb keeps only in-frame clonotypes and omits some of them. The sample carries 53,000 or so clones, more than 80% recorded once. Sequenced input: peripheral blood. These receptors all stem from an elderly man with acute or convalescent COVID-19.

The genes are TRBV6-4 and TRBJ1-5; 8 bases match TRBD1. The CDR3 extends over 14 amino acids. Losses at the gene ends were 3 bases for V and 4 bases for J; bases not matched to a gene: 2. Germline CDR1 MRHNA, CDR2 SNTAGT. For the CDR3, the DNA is TGTGCCAGCAGTGAAGGACAGGGAAATCAGCCCCAGCATTTT. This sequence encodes CASSEGQGNQPQHF.

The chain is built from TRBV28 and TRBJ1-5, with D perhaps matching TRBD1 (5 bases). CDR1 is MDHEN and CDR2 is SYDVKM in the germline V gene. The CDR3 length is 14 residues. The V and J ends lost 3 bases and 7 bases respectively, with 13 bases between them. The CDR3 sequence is CASSLTGLHQPQHF. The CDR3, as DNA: TGTGCCAGCAGTTTGACGGGACTGCACCAGCCCCAGCATTTT.